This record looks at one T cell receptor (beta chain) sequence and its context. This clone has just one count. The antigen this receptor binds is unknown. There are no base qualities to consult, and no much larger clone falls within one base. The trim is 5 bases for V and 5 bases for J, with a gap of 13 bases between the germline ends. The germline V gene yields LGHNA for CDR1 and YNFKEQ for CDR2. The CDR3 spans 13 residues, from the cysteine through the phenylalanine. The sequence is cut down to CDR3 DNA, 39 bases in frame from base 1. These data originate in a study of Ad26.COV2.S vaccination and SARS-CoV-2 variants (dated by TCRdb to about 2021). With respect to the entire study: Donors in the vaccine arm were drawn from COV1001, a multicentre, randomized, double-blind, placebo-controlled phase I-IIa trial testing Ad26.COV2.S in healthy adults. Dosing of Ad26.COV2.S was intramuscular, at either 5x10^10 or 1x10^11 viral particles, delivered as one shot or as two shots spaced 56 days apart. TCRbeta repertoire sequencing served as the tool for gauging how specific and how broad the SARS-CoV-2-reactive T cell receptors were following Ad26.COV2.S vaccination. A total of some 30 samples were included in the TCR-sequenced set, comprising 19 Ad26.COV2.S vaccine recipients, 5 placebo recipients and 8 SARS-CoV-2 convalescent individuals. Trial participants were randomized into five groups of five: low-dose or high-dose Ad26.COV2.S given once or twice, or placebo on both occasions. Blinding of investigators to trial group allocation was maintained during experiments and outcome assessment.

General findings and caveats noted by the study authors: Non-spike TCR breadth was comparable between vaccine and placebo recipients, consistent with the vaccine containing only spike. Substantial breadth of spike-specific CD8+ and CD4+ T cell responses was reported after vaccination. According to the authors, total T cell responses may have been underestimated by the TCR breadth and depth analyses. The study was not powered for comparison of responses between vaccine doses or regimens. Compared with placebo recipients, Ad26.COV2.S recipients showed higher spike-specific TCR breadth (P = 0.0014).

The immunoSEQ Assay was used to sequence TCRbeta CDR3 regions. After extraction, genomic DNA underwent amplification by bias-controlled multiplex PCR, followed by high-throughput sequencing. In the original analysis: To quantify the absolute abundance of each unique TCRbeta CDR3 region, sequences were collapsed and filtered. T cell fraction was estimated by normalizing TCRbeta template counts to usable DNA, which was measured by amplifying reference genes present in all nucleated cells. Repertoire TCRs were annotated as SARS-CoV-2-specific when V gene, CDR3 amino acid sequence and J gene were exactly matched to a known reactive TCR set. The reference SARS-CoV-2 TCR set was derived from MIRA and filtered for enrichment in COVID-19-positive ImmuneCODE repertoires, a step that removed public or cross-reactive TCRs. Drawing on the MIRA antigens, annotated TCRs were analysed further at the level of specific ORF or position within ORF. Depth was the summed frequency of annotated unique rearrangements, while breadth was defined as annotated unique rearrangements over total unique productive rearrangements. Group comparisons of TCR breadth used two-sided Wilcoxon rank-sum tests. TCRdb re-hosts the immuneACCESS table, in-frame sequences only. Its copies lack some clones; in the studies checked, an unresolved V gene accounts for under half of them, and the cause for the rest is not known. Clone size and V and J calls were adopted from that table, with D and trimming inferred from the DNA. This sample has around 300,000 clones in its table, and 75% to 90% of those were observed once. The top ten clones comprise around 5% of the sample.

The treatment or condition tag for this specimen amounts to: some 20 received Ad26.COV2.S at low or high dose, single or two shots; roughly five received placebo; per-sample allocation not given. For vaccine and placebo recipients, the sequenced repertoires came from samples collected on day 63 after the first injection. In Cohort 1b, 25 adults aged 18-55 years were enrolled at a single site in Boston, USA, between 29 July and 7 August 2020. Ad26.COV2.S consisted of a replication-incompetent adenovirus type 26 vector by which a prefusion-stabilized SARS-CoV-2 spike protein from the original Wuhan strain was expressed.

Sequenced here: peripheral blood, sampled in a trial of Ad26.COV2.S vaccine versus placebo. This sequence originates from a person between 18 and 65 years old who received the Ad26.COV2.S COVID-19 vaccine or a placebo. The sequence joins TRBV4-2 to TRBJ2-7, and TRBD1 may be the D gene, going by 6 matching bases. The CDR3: CASSIVGGNEQYF. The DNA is TGTGCCAGCAGCATCGTAGGGGGAAACGAGCAGTACTTC.